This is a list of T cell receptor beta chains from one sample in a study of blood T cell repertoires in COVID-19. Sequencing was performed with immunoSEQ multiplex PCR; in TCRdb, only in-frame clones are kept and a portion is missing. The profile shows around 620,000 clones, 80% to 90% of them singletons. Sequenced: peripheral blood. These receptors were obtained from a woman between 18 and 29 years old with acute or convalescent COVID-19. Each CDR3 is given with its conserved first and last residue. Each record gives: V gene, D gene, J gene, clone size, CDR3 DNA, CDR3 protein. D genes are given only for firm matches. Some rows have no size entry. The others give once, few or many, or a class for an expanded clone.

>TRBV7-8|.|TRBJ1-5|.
TGTGCCAGCAGCTATCGGGGGGGGATCAATCAGCCCCAGCATTTT
CASSYRGGINQPQHF
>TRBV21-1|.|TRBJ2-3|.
TGTGCCAGCAGCAAAGACAGTTTGAGTAGCACAGATACGCAGTATTTT
CASSKDSLSSTDTQYF
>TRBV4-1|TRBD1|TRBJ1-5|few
TGCGCCAGCAGCCAAGAATGGGTGGACCGGGACAGATTTTTCAATCAGCCCCAGCATTTT
CASSQEWVDRDRFFNQPQHF
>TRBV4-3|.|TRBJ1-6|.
TGCGCCAGCAGCCAAGGGGTGAGGGATTTTTATAATTCACCCCTCCACTTT
CASSQGVRDFYNSPLHF
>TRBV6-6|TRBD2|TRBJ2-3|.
TGTGCCAGCAGCCGTACTAGCGGGGGCCATACGCAGTATTTT
CASSRTSGGHTQYF
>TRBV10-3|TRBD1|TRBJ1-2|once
TGTGCCACCTCAGACAGGGTAGACTATGGCTACACCTTC
CATSDRVDYGYTF
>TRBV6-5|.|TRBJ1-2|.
TGTGCCAGCAGTTACTCGCAGGCCCCCTATGGCTACACCTTC
CASSYSQAPYGYTF
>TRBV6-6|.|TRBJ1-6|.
TGTGCCAGCAGTCCGAGCTCCTATAATTCACCCCTCCACTTT
CASSPSSYNSPLHF
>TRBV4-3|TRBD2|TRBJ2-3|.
TGCGCCAGCAGCCAAGGACTAGCGGGGGCAGATACGCAGTATTTT
CASSQGLAGADTQYF
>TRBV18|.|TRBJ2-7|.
TGTGCCAGCTCGACCTCCGAGGGTTACGAGCAGTACTTC
CASSTSEGYEQYF
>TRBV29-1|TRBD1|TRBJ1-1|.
TGCAGCGTGACAGGGACAGTCAACACTGAAGCTTTCTTT
CSVTGTVNTEAFF
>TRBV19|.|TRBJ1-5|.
TGTGCCAGTAGTACAGGGTTTCGCAATCAGCCCCAGCATTTT
CASSTGFRNQPQHF
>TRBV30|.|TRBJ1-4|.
TGTGCCGGGCAAGAGTTGGAAAAACTGTTTTTT
CAGQELEKLFF
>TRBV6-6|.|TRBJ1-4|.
TGTGCCAGCAGTTACAACAGGGAGAATGAAAAACTGTTTTTT
CASSYNRENEKLFF
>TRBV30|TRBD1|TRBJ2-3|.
TGTGCCTGGGGGATGGACAGGGGGGTAGATACGCAGTATTTT
CAWGMDRGVDTQYF
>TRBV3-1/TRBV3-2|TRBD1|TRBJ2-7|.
TGTGCCAGCAGCCATTGGGACAGGGGTCAAGGCGAGCAGTACTTC
CASSHWDRGQGEQYF
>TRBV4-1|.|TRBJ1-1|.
TGCGCCAGCAGTCCTACCGGGACAACCAACACTGAAGCTTTCTTT
CASSPTGTTNTEAFF
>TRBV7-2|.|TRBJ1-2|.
TGTGCCAGCAGCTTTGGACTTTCTAACTATGGCTACACCTTC
CASSFGLSNYGYTF
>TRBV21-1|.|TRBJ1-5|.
TGTGCCAGCACCCCAGAAAATTTGAGCGGGGGTCAGCCCCAGCATTTT
CASTPENLSGGQPQHF
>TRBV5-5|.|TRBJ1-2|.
TGTGCCAGCAGCGAGGGGGAAAGGCGCCAGGGTGGCTACACCTTC
CASSEGERRQGGYTF
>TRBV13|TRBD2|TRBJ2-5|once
TGTGCCAGCAGCTTAAATCGTGGACTAGCGGGGGGGCAAGAGACCCAGTACTTC
CASSLNRGLAGGQETQYF
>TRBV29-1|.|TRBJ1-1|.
TGCAGCGCAAGAGGGGGGGACACTGAAGCTTTCTTT
CSARGGDTEAFF
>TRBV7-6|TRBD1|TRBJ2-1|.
TGTGCCAGCAGCGCGACAGGGGCGCCAAACAATGAGCAGTTCTTC
CASSATGAPNNEQFF
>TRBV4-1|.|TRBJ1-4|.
TGCGCCAGCAGCCAACAGGGCCACCGTGCGACTAATGAAAAACTGTTTTTT
CASSQQGHRATNEKLFF
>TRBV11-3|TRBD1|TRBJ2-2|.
TGTGCCAGCAGCTCCAGACAGGGGGCAAGCGGGGAGCTGTTTTTT
CASSSRQGASGELFF
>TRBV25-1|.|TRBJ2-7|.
TGTGCCAGCAGTGGGGCCGCCTACGAGCAGTACTTC
CASSGAAYEQYF
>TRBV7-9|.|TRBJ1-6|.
TGTGCCAGCAGCTTAGGGTCTACTTTTGGTAATTCACCCCTCCACTTT
CASSLGSTFGNSPLHF
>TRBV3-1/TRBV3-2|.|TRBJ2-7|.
TGTGCCAGCAGCCAGGGGGGGGCAGGGGAGGCCGAGCAGTACTTC
CASSQGGAGEAEQYF
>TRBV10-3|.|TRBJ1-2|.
TGTGCCATCAGTGAGATCCCCGGAGGAGGGTGGAATGGCTACACCTTC
CAISEIPGGGWNGYTF
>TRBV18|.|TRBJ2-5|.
TGTGCCAGCTCACCGGCGGGCTGGGGAGAGACCCAGTACTTC
CASSPAGWGETQYF
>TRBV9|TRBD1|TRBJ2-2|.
TGTGCCAGCAGCGACGGCCGGGACAGGCGGCCCGGGGAGCTGTTTTTT
CASSDGRDRRPGELFF
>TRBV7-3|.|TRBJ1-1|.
TGTGCCAGCAGCTTACTCGGGGGGGCATCCACTGAAGCTTTCTTT
CASSLLGGASTEAFF
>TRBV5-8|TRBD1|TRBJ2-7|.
TGTGCCAGCAGCTTCGGACAGGGTCTGACCTACGAGCAGTACTTC
CASSFGQGLTYEQYF
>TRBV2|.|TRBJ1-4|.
TGTGCCAGCAGTGGGGCCAAAGAAAAACTGTTTTTT
CASSGAKEKLFF
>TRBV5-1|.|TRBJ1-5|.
TGCGCCAGCAGCTTGGTAGGGGGCAATCAGCCCCAGCATTTT
CASSLVGGNQPQHF
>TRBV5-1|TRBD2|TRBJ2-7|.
TGCGCCAGCAGCTTGTTCGGACTAGCGGGAATCTACGAGCAGTACTTC
CASSLFGLAGIYEQYF
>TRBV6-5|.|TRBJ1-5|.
TGTGCCAGCAGCCCCCGGGGGGCCCCGAATCAGCCCCAGCATTTT
CASSPRGAPNQPQHF
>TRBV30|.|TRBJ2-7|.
TGTGCCTGGAGTGTACTTGACTCCGGACATACCTACGAGCAGTACTTC
CAWSVLDSGHTYEQYF
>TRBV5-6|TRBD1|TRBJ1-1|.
TGTGCCAGCAGCTTGGGGGACAGGGGGCCCACTGAAGCTTTCTTT
CASSLGDRGPTEAFF
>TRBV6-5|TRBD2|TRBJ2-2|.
TGTGCCAGCATGGCAGCGGGGGTACTTACCGGGGAGCTGTTTTTT
CASMAAGVLTGELFF